This T cell receptor (beta chain) stems from a study of control samples from healthy donors and cancer patients. Profiled with immunoSEQ multiplex PCR; TCRdb holds only in-frame clones, not every one. The sample includes roughly 150,000 clones, roughly nine tenths of them seen just once. This CDR3 is built from 18 residues. The junction had 9 bases not matched to a gene; V was cut back by 2 bases and J by 0 bases. Per germline, CDR1 SGHRS and CDR2 YFSETQ. Sample: blood. The V gene is TRBV5-1, the J gene TRBJ2-1; 9 positions match TRBD2. The receptor was derived from a woman aged 30 to 39 in good health. CDR3 DNA sequence: TGCGCCAGCAGCTTTAGCGGGAGTCCCCTGGGCTCCTACAATGAGCAGTTCTTC. Translation gives CASSFSGSPLGSYNEQFF.